This section outlines one T cell receptor (beta chain) sequence together with its context. Its antigen is undetermined. The data were obtained in a study of OX40 agonist ivuxolimab in advanced cancers. Study-wide context: At 0.01 to 10 mg/kg, ivuxolimab was administered intravenously to patients every 2 weeks. Partial responses were observed in three patients, of whom one had hepatocellular carcinoma and two had cutaneous melanoma. Broader study findings: Partly responding patients at 0.1-3.0 mg/kg showed some of the smallest clonal expansion.

Sequencing used immunoSEQ multiplex PCR; TCRdb keeps in-frame clones, though not all of them. The table includes about 74,000 clones, roughly 84% detected once. Trimming took off 0 bases at V and 3 bases at J, with 12 bases between the two ends. In germline, CDR1 is MNHEY, CDR2 SVGAGI. The CDR3 runs 16 residues. This specimen was CD4+ or CD8+ T cells sorted from blood, taken in a trial of the OX40 agonist ivuxolimab. The sequence came from an adult with an advanced solid tumor such as melanoma, head and neck, liver or kidney cancer. V usage is TRBV6-5 and J usage is TRBJ1-5; D gene unclear. The CDR3 spells CASSYSRPPANQPQHF. The CDR3 nucleotides read TGTGCCAGCAGTTACTCCCGACCCCCCGCCAATCAGCCCCAGCATTTT.